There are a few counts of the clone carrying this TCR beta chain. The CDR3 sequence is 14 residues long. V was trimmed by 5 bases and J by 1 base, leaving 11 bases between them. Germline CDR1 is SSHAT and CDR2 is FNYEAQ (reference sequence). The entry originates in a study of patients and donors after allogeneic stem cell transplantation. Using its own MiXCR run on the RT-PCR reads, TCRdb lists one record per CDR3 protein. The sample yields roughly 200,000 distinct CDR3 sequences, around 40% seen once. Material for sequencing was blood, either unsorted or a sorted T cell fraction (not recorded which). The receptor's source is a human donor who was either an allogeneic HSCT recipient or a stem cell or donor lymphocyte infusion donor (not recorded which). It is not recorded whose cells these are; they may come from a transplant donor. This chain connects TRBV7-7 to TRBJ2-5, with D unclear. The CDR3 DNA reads TGTGCCAGCAGCCCATTGAACAGCCAAGAGACCCAGTACTTC. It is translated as CASSPLNSQETQYF. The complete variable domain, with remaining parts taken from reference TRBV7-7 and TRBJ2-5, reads GAGVSQSPRYKVTKRGQDVTLRCDPISSHATLYWYQQALGQGPEFLTYFNYEAQPDKSGLPSDRFSAERPEGSISTLTIQRTEQRDSAMYRCASSPLNSQETQYFGPGTRLLVL.